These 23 T cell receptor beta chains were all obtained from the same sample, sequenced in a study of blood T cells in healthy people across ages. Primed by a sample-barcoded 5' primer and a J-beta primer mix, a second PCR proceeded for 7 to 11 cycles. One entry per CDR3 protein, called by TCRdb with MiXCR from the 5' RACE reads. The sample lists under 850,000 distinct CDR3 sequences, about 37% occurring once. Sample: blood. These receptor sequences come from a man between 18 and 29 years old in good health.

The DNA of the CDR3 is TGCAGACCTAGCGGGGGCGCAGATACGCAGTATTTT. Protein sequence: CRPSGGADTQYF. The chain couples TRBV20-1 to TRBJ2-3; TRBD2 aligns across 10 bases. The germline V gene has CDR1 DFQATT and CDR2 SNEGSKA (reference sequence). The CDR3 is 12 residues long.

The sample holds a few counts of this clonotype. The chain employs TRBV4-3 and TRBJ1-4; no clear D gene. The CDR3 runs to 14 residues. V dropped 0 bases and J dropped 10 bases, with 12 bases sitting between them. CDR1 is LGHNA, CDR2 YSLEER, per germline. CDR3 in amino acids: CASSQDWIMGKLFF. CDR3 in DNA: TGCGCCAGCAGCCAAGATTGGATTATGGGAAAACTGTTTTTT.

The table lists this clonotype with a few counts. The chain uses TRBV12-3 or TRBV12-4 and TRBJ1-1; the D is unclear. V was cut by 8 bases and J by 1 base, with 17 bases left in between. The CDR3 sequence is 15 residues long. The CDR3: CASERLDQENTEAFF. The CDR3 region has the DNA TGTGCCAGCGAGAGATTAGATCAGGAGAACACTGAAGCTTTCTTT.

This rearrangement joins TRBV3-1 to TRBJ2-7; TRBD2 is a possible D gene (6 bases). Germline V gene data show CDR1 as LGHDT and CDR2 as YNNKEL (reference sequence). Trimming removed 4 bases at V and 7 bases at J, with 23 bases between. This CDR3 has 16 residues. In nucleotides, the CDR3 is TGTGCCAGCAGCCCCGGCGGCGGGGTGAACTACAATGAGCAGTACTTC. This translates into CASSPGGGVNYNEQYF.

The rearrangement links TRBV28 to TRBJ2-7, with a tentative D call TRBD2 (6 bases). This CDR3 contains 14 residues. V was shortened by 6 bases and J by 7 bases, with 19 bases between the two germline ends. CDR1 and CDR2 from the germline V gene are MDHEN and SYDVKM. This chain's CDR3 is CASSPWGGEVEQYF. CDR3 nucleotides: TGTGCCAGCAGCCCTTGGGGAGGAGAGGTAGAGCAGTACTTC.

The chain recombines TRBV5-1 with TRBJ2-5; 10 bases are shared with TRBD2. Germline V gene data show CDR1 as SGHRS and CDR2 as YFSETQ. This CDR3 has 17 residues. The trim removed 0 bases at V and 11 bases at J, leaving 16 bases unmatched. The CDR3 protein is CASSLELAGESYNEQYF. The CDR3, as DNA: TGCGCCAGCAGCTTGGAGCTAGCGGGGGAGTCCTACAATGAGCAGTACTTC.

V is TRBV24-1 and J is TRBJ1-2, with D possibly being TRBD1 (5 bases). CDR3 length: 16 amino acids. Trimming removed 1 base from V and 2 bases from J, with 13 bases in between. Germline V gives CDR1 KGHDR, CDR2 SFDVKD. CDR3 DNA sequence: TGTGCCACCAGTGATTTCGATTCGGGGCAGAACTATGGCTACACCTTC. This encodes CATSDFDSGQNYGYTF.

This clonotype was seen only a few times. The chain combines TRBV6-1 with TRBJ1-1, with 7 bases lining up with TRBD1. The CDR3 totals 14 residues. Per germline, CDR1 MNHNS and CDR2 SASEGT. V dropped 3 bases and J dropped 2; count of bases not matched to a gene: 3. The CDR3 spells CASSERQGNTEAFF. Here the CDR3 DNA reads TGTGCCAGCAGTGAGAGACAGGGCAACACTGAAGCTTTCTTT.

The chain uses TRBV10-3 and TRBJ2-7; D remains unclear. The CDR3 is 13 residues long. The V gene lost 8 bases and the J gene lost 5 bases, with 16 bases spanning the gap. Germline V gene lookup returns CDR1 ENHRY and CDR2 SYGVKD. CDR3 amino acids: CAIRFNRHHEQYF. The CDR3 DNA follows: TGTGCCATCCGGTTCAACCGCCACCACGAGCAGTACTTC.

The chain uses TRBV7-2 and TRBJ1-5, with D perhaps matching TRBD1 (5 bases). Per the germline V gene, CDR1 is SGHTA and CDR2 is FQGNSA. The CDR3 sequence is 16 residues long. V shed 1 base and J shed 0 bases, with 10 bases lying between them. The CDR3 DNA is TGTGCCAGCAGCTTAGAAGGGACGGTTAGCAATCAGCCCCAGCATTTT. Its protein is CASSLEGTVSNQPQHF.

This clonotype was counted at least ten times. The J gene is TRBJ2-3, the V gene TRBV7-2; D unresolved. The CDR3 runs 15 residues. CDR1 SGHTA and CDR2 FQGNSA come from the germline V gene. V was trimmed by 3 bases and J by 4 bases, leaving 14 bases between them. CDR3 residues: CASSLDGGRPDTQYF. CDR3 nucleotide sequence: TGTGCCAGCAGCTTGGATGGTGGCAGACCAGATACGCAGTATTTT.

This clonotype has at least ten counts. The chain links TRBV29-1 to TRBJ1-4, with D perhaps matching TRBD1 (5 bases). V shed 6 bases and J shed 1 base, with 12 bases lying between them. Germline V gene data show CDR1 as SQVTM and CDR2 as ANQGSEA. The CDR3 loop spans 14 amino acids. The CDR3 here is CSVPAGQTNEKLFF. The CDR3 DNA is TGCAGCGTGCCGGCCGGACAAACTAATGAAAAACTGTTTTTT.

The V gene is TRBV6-5, the J gene TRBJ2-3, with 9 bases matching TRBD2. CDR1 and CDR2 (germline): MNHEY, SVGAGI. V shed 4 bases and J 8 bases; nucleotides not matched to a gene: 10. The CDR3 is 15 amino acids. DNA for the CDR3: TGTGCCAGCAGTTTTGACGCGGGAGGGAGGGGTACGCAGTATTTT. It translates to CASSFDAGGRGTQYF.

In this sample, this clonotype turned up once. This may be a read error: a much more frequent sequence differs by one nucleotide. This chain uses TRBV24-1 with TRBJ2-5, with D possibly being TRBD1 (7 bases). The length of the CDR3 is 15 residues. V was clipped by 4 bases and J by 11 bases, with 22 bases between them. The germline V gene encodes CDR1 KGHDR and CDR2 SFDVKD. CDR3 region: CATSEAGQRNNEQYF. Here the CDR3 DNA reads TGTGCCACCAGTGAGGCGGGACAGCGCAACAATGAGCAGTACTTC.

Concerning this clonotype: Possible read error: a much larger clone is one base away. The chain links TRBV10-3 to TRBJ2-1; D is perhaps TRBD1 or TRBD2 (5 bases each). Germline V CDR1 and CDR2: ENHRY, SYGVKD. Trimming pared 0 bases from V and 13 bases from J, leaving 19 bases between. The CDR3 contains 15 residues. The CDR3 DNA reads as TGTGCCATCAGTGAGTCGCCGGGATCTAACGGGGACCAGTTCTTC. Translating it yields CAISESPGSNGDQFF.

The CDR3 reads CASSSPGTDEKLFF. The DNA of the CDR3 is TGTGCCAGCAGTTCCCCAGGGACCGATGAAAAACTGTTTTTT. The chain employs TRBV27 and TRBJ1-4, with D maybe TRBD1 (5 bases). Trimming cost V 4 bases and J 6 bases, with 12 bases left between them. CDR1 is MNHEY, CDR2 SMNVEV, per germline (reference sequence). This CDR3 comprises 14 residues.

This clonotype has a single count. The junction and the germline gene differ at one end; a read error may be behind it. V usage is TRBV18 and J usage is TRBJ1-2, with TRBD1 as a possible D gene (5 bases). The germline gives CDR1 KGHSH, CDR2 LQKENI. The CDR3 totals 14 residues. The DNA of the CDR3 is TGTGCCGGCTCACCGGGGCAACAGGACTATGGCTACACCTTC. It translates to CAGSPGQQDYGYTF.

With respect to this clonotype: At one end the junction does not follow the germline gene, possibly because of a read error. V usage is TRBV6-1 and J usage is TRBJ2-1; 9 bases agree with TRBD1. CDR3 size: 15 residues. CDR1 is MNHNS and CDR2 is SASEGT in the germline V gene. In DNA form, the CDR3 reads TGTGCCAGCAGTGTGCGGGACAGGGCGTACAGTGAGCAGTTCTTC. It codes for CASSVRDRAYSEQFF.

This sequence joins TRBV6-5 and TRBJ2-5, with 10 bases matching TRBD1. In germline, CDR1 is MNHEY, CDR2 SVGAGI. V shed 0 bases, J shed 11 bases, and the junction held 9 bases outside the gene matches. The CDR3 is 15 amino acids. CDR3 residues: CASSYSRTGGNEQYF. In nucleotides, the CDR3 is TGTGCCAGCAGTTACTCCCGGACAGGGGGTAATGAGCAGTACTTC.

This clonotype has a count of ten or more. This chain uses TRBV27 with TRBJ1-5; 8 nucleotides align to TRBD1. Germline V lookup: CDR1 MNHEY, CDR2 SMNVEV (reference sequence). The CDR3 has 13 residues. V lost 4 bases and J lost 8; bases outside the gene matches: 4. Written as DNA, the CDR3 is TGTGCCAGCAGTTCGACAGGGGCAAAGCCCCAGCATTTT. As protein: CASSSTGAKPQHF.

This clonotype was counted ten times or more. This may be a read error, as it is one base from a much larger clone. This chain uses TRBV4-1 with TRBJ2-7, with D perhaps assigned TRBD1 or TRBD2 (5 bases each). The CDR3 length is 18 residues. The germline CDR1 and CDR2 sequences are MGHRA and YSYEKL. The V and J ends lost 3 bases and 7 bases respectively, with 28 bases between them. CDR3 sequence reads: CASSHPSGRGDHYNEQYF. In nucleotides, the CDR3 is TGCGCCAGCAGCCACCCCTCGGGGAGAGGGGATCACTACAATGAGCAGTACTTC.

In the case of this clonotype: A clone one base away is much larger, so this may be a read error. The chain couples TRBV20-1 to TRBJ2-5; D is perhaps TRBD1 or TRBD2 (5 bases each). Per the germline V gene, CDR1 is DFQATT and CDR2 is SNEGSKA (reference sequence). Trimming left V 5 bases short and J 2 bases short, with 9 bases between. The CDR3 is 12 amino acids. The CDR3 sequence: CSAEGPQETQYF. CDR3 in DNA: TGCAGTGCTGAGGGGCCACAAGAGACCCAGTACTTC.

The V gene is TRBV13, the J gene TRBJ2-1; no clear D. V was cut by 5 bases and J by 6 bases, with 20 bases left in between. Germline V gene data show CDR1 as PRHDT and CDR2 as FYEKMQ (reference sequence). The CDR3 sequence is 16 residues long. CDR3 region: CASSLRPFSGFNEQFF. DNA for the CDR3: TGTGCCAGCAGCCTCCGACCTTTCTCGGGTTTCAATGAGCAGTTCTTC.